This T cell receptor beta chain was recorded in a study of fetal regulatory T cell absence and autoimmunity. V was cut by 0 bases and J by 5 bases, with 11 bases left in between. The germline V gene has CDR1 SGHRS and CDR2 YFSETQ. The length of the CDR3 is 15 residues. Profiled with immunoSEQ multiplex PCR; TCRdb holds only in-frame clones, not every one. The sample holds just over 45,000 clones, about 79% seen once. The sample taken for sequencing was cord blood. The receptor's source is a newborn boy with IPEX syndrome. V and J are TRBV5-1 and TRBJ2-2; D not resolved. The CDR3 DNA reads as TGCGCCAGCAGCTTGGACGATCCGAGGACCGGGGAGCTGTTTTTT. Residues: CASSLDDPRTGELFF. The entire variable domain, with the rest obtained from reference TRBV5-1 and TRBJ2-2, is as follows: KAGVTQTPRYLIKTRGQQVTLSCSPISGHRSVSWYQQTPGQGLQFLFEYFSETQRNKGNFPGRFSGRQFSNSRSEMNVSTLELGDSALYLCASSLDDPRTGELFFGEGSRLTVL.